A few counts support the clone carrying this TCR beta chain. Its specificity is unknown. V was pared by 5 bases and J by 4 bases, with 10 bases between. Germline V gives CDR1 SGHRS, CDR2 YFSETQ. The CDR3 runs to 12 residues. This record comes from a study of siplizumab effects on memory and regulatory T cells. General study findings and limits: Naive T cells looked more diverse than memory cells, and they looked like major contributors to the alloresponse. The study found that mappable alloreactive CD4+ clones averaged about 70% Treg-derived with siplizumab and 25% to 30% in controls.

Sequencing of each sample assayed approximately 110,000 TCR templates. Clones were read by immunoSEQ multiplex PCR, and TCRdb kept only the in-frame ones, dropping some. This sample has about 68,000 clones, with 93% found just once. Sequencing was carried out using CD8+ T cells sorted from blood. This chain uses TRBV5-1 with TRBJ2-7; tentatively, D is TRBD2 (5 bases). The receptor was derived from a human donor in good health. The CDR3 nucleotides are TGCGCCAGCAGAATTAGCGATTACGAGCAGTACTTC. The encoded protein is CASRISDYEQYF. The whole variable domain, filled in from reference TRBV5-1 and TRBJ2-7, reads KAGVTQTPRYLIKTRGQQVTLSCSPISGHRSVSWYQQTPGQGLQFLFEYFSETQRNKGNFPGRFSGRQFSNSRSEMNVSTLELGDSALYLCASRISDYEQYFGPGTRLTVT.